The 31 T cell receptor beta chains presented below share a single source sample, sequenced in a study of shared clonotypes between healthy human individuals. Libraries were prepared by immunoSEQ multiplex PCR; TCRdb keeps only in-frame clonotypes and omits some of them. This sample has roughly 550,000 clones, with less than 97% found just once. Cells designated naive CD8 were CD45RO-negative and were positively selected for CCR7, with terminally differentiated effector memory CD45RA+ cells excluded. Input material: naive CD8+ T cells sorted from blood. All receptors come from a woman aged 25-40 years in good health.

This chain uses TRBV19 with TRBJ1-1; a possible D gene is TRBD1 (5 bases). V lost 3 bases, J lost 6 bases, and 8 bases lay in between. CDR1 is LNHDA and CDR2 is SQIVND in the germline V gene (reference sequence). The CDR3 totals 12 residues. This CDR3 is CASSILGAEAFF. DNA of the CDR3: TGTGCCAGTAGTATTCTGGGGGCTGAAGCTTTCTTT.

This sequence joins TRBV6-1 and TRBJ2-5; 8 nucleotides agree with TRBD2. CDR3 length: 15 residues. V was pared by 0 bases and J by 4 bases, with 4 bases of the junction left unmatched. In germline, CDR1 is MNHNS, CDR2 SASEGT. Written as DNA, the CDR3 is TGTGCCAGCAGTGAAGCGCGGCTAGCGGGAGAGACCCAGTACTTC. Residues: CASSEARLAGETQYF.

The V gene is TRBV28, the J gene TRBJ1-2; D gene ambiguous. Germline V gene data show CDR1 as MDHEN and CDR2 as SYDVKM. This CDR3 comprises 13 residues. V was trimmed by 3 bases and J by 6 bases, leaving 11 bases between them. In nucleotides, the CDR3 is TGTGCCAGCAGTTTTCGGGCAAGCGATGGCTACACCTTC. Protein product: CASSFRASDGYTF.

The genes are TRBV18 and TRBJ2-7; D call uncertain. V dropped 2 bases and J dropped 2 bases, with 4 bases sitting between them. This CDR3 spans 12 amino acids. CDR1 is KGHSH, CDR2 LQKENI, per germline. The CDR3 DNA follows: TGTGCCAGCTCACCAGCAACCTACGAGCAGTACTTC. Translated: CASSPATYEQYF.

The V and J genes are TRBV27 and TRBJ1-1, with D possibly being TRBD1 (6 bases). This CDR3 spans 15 amino acids. Deletions cut 5 bases from V and 4 bases from J, with 17 bases between. Germline V gene data show CDR1 as MNHEY and CDR2 as SMNVEV (reference sequence). The CDR3 bases are TGTGCCAGCAGTCCAAATCAGGGGCTGGTCACTGAAGCTTTCTTT. Translation: CASSPNQGLVTEAFF.

This clone was observed once. The chain links TRBV6-1 to TRBJ2-7; weak D call: TRBD2 (5 bases). V lost 6 bases, J lost 1 base, and 10 bases lay in between. The CDR3 loop spans 13 amino acids. Germline CDR1 reads MNHNS; CDR2 reads SASEGT. CDR3 sequence: CASRALGSYEQYF. The CDR3 bases are TGTGCCAGCAGGGCACTAGGGTCCTACGAGCAGTACTTC.

V usage is TRBV6-5 and J usage is TRBJ2-2; D is undetermined. V was shortened by 0 bases and J by 5 bases, with 7 bases between the two germline ends. CDR3 length: 14 residues. The germline V gene encodes CDR1 MNHEY and CDR2 SVGAGI. CDR3 bases: TGTGCCAGCAGTTACTCGTTCGGAACCGGGGAGCTGTTTTTT. It codes for CASSYSFGTGELFF.

The rearrangement joins TRBV11-3 to TRBJ2-7; TRBD2 matches at 8 bases. The germline CDR1 and CDR2 sequences are SGHNT and YENEEA. Unmatched junction bases numbered 8, after V lost 3 bases and J lost 7 bases. The CDR3 totals 14 residues. CDR3 sequence reads: CASSLQGTSSEQYF. The CDR3 DNA is TGTGCCAGCAGCTTGCAGGGGACTAGTTCGGAGCAGTACTTC.

This clone has only one observation. V is TRBV5-6 and J is TRBJ2-5, with D tentatively TRBD1 (6 bases). With 3 bases removed from V and 3 bases from J, the gap between germline ends came to 12 bases. Germline V gene lookup returns CDR1 SGHDT and CDR2 YYEEEE. This CDR3 comprises 14 residues. CDR3 DNA sequence: TGTGCCAGCAGCTCGGACAGCCTAAAAGAGACCCAGTACTTC. As protein: CASSSDSLKETQYF.

This chain uses TRBV29-1 with TRBJ2-3; 13 bases line up with TRBD2. The CDR3 consists of 16 residues. After removal of 6 bases from V and 2 bases from J, the junction contained 8 bases not matched to a gene. CDR1 and CDR2 from the germline V gene are SQVTM and ANQGSEA. For the CDR3, the DNA is TGCAGCGTCTCGGGACTAGCGGGATCATACACAGATACGCAGTATTTT. Translating gives CSVSGLAGSYTDTQYF.

The chain uses TRBV25-1 and TRBJ1-1, with 9 nucleotides matching TRBD1. The CDR3 runs 13 residues. V lost 5 bases to trimming and J lost 4 bases; unmatched junction nucleotides: 2. CDR1 and CDR2 from the germline V gene are MGHDK and SYGVNS. The CDR3 region has the DNA TGTGCCAGCAGTCCACAGGGGGCCACTGAAGCTTTCTTT. Translating it yields CASSPQGATEAFF.

The genes are TRBV6-5 and TRBJ1-2; 8 positions match TRBD1. The ends lost 4 bases at V and 8 bases at J; junction bases unmatched: 9. This CDR3 contains 14 residues. The germline gives CDR1 MNHEY, CDR2 SVGAGI. The CDR3 sequence is CASSSQGALKGYTF. The CDR3 nucleotides are TGTGCCAGCAGTTCCCAGGGGGCCTTGAAGGGCTACACCTTC.

This clone was seen just once. The chain carries TRBV27 and TRBJ2-7; the D gene is possibly TRBD1 (6 bases). V lost 3 bases, J lost 6 bases, and 12 bases lay in between. This CDR3 is 13 amino acids long. Germline values: CDR1 MNHEY, CDR2 SMNVEV (reference sequence). DNA of the CDR3: TGTGCCAGCAGTTTCTTACAGGGTCGCGAGCAGTACTTC. It yields the protein CASSFLQGREQYF.

This clone has a handful of counts. The gene calls are TRBV6-1 and TRBJ2-7, with a tentative D call TRBD1 (6 bases). The CDR3 has 14 amino acids. Germline CDR1 reads MNHNS; CDR2 reads SASEGT. Trimming removed 3 bases at V and 2 bases at J, with 11 bases between. The CDR3 here is CASSDRTEAYEQYF. The CDR3 bases are TGTGCCAGCAGTGATCGGACAGAAGCCTACGAGCAGTACTTC.

This chain links TRBV6-5 with TRBJ2-7; the D gene is possibly TRBD1 (7 bases). Germline V CDR1 and CDR2: MNHEY, SVGAGI. The CDR3 loop spans 16 amino acids. V lost 0 bases and J 4 bases, leaving 16 bases between the germline ends. In DNA form, the CDR3 reads TGTGCCAGCAGTTACTCGAAGTCGGCAGGGGGGTACGAGCAGTACTTC. It yields the protein CASSYSKSAGGYEQYF.

This sequence joins TRBV4-2 and TRBJ2-7; TRBD2 aligns across 7 bases. Germline CDR1 and CDR2: LGHNA and YNFKEQ. The V segment lost 0 bases and the J segment 1 base; nucleotides outside the gene matches: 6. CDR3 length: 16 residues. As DNA, the CDR3 is TGTGCCAGCAGCCAAGATCAGGCGGGAGTATCCTACGAGCAGTACTTC. Its protein product is CASSQDQAGVSYEQYF.

As regards this clone: The same CDR3 is also encoded by other DNA sequences in this sample. V usage is TRBV5-6 and J usage is TRBJ2-5; D gene unclear. V lost 2 bases, J lost 4 bases, and 3 bases lay in between. The CDR3 extends over 11 amino acids. Germline CDR1 reads SGHDT; CDR2 reads YYEEEE. CDR3 nucleotide sequence: TGTGCCAGCAGCTTTAGAGAGACCCAGTACTTC. Translating gives CASSFRETQYF.

The chain recombines TRBV28 with TRBJ1-5; no clear D gene. CDR1 MDHEN and CDR2 SYDVKM come from the germline V gene. The CDR3 spans 14 residues. V was pared by 7 bases and J by 3 bases, with 13 bases between. The CDR3: CASTNQVINQPQHF. In DNA, the CDR3 is TGTGCCAGCACTAATCAGGTTATCAATCAGCCCCAGCATTTT.

V gene TRBV5-1 combines with J gene TRBJ2-7, with 8 bases identical to TRBD1. Trimming at V came to 0 bases and at J to 3 bases, leaving 5 bases not matched to a gene. The germline V gene encodes CDR1 SGHRS and CDR2 YFSETQ. The CDR3 has 15 residues. The CDR3, as DNA: TGCGCCAGCAGCTTGGACGGGACAGGCTACTACGAGCAGTACTTC. This translates into CASSLDGTGYYEQYF.

V is TRBV4-1 and J is TRBJ1-3; the D is unclear. The germline V and J ends were trimmed by 4 bases and 0 bases, with 16 bases remaining between them. This CDR3 is 17 amino acids long. CDR1 is MGHRA and CDR2 is YSYEKL in the germline V gene. For the CDR3, the DNA is TGCGCCAGCAGCCTCATTCGCTCAGAAGACTCTGGAAACACCATATATTTT. Amino acid sequence: CASSLIRSEDSGNTIYF.

The table lists this clone with a count of one. The V call is TRBV27, the J call TRBJ2-5; possibly TRBD2 for D (7 bases). The germline V gene encodes CDR1 MNHEY and CDR2 SMNVEV (reference sequence). The length of the CDR3 is 15 residues. V lost 3 bases and J lost 5, with 16 bases in between. CDR3 sequence: CASSFRGAAGETQYF. In DNA, the CDR3 is TGTGCCAGCAGTTTCAGGGGCGCAGCGGGGGAGACCCAGTACTTC.

The count of this clone is one. V usage is TRBV4-2 and J usage is TRBJ2-1, with D unclear. The CDR3 spans 14 residues. V was clipped by 0 bases and J by 12 bases, with 15 bases between them. Germline V gene sequence: CDR1 LGHNA, CDR2 YNFKEQ. CDR3 DNA: TGTGCCAGCAGCCAAGATGGGCTCGAAGAGCGGCAGTTCTTC. Protein sequence: CASSQDGLEERQFF.

The chain employs TRBV4-2 and TRBJ2-5, with no clear D. The better agreement between TRBJ2-7 and the DNA end casts doubt on the J call. Germline CDR1 is LGHNA and CDR2 is YNFKEQ. The CDR3 extends over 15 amino acids. CDR3 in amino acids: CASSQLTAAVYEQYF. DNA of the CDR3: TGTGCCAGCAGCCAACTGACCGCCGCGGTCTACGAGCAGTACTTC.

V and J are TRBV27 and TRBJ2-7; D is undetermined. V lost 10 bases and J 0 bases, leaving 13 bases between the germline ends. The CDR3 has 13 residues. Germline values: CDR1 MNHEY, CDR2 SMNVEV (reference sequence). The CDR3 DNA follows: TGTGCCATCCTAGACGGCTACTCCTACGAGCAGTACTTC. It encodes CAILDGYSYEQYF.

The chain uses TRBV11-1 and TRBJ2-7; 10 bases line up with TRBD2. V was clipped by 5 bases and J by 3 bases; unmatched bases: 7. The CDR3 covers 15 residues. The germline CDR1 and CDR2 sequences are SGHAT and FQDESV (reference sequence). The CDR3 protein is CASSALAGAIYEQYF. The DNA for the CDR3 is TGTGCCAGCAGCGCTCTAGCGGGAGCTATCTACGAGCAGTACTTC.

This clone was picked up one time. This sequence joins TRBV6-5 and TRBJ2-7, with TRBD2 matching 9 bases. This CDR3 spans 16 amino acids. Per germline, CDR1 MNHEY and CDR2 SVGAGI. V gave up 0 bases and J gave up 5 bases; unmatched junction bases: 8. The CDR3 DNA follows: TGTGCCAGCAGTTACTCGTCCCTAGCGGGAATCGACGAGCAGTACTTC. Translating it yields CASSYSSLAGIDEQYF.

J is TRBJ2-3 and V is TRBV5-1, with 8 bases fitting TRBD1. Trimming cost V 3 bases and J 4 bases; bases outside gene matches: 7. The CDR3 extends over 15 amino acids. CDR1 and CDR2 (germline): SGHRS, YFSETQ. The CDR3 reads CASSSDRESPDTQYF. In DNA form, the CDR3 reads TGCGCCAGCAGCTCGGACAGGGAGTCCCCAGATACGCAGTATTTT.

J is TRBJ1-1 and V is TRBV29-1, with D unresolved. Germline values: CDR1 SQVTM, CDR2 ANQGSEA. This CDR3 is 11 amino acids long. The germline V and J ends were trimmed by 0 bases and 8 bases, with 7 bases remaining between them. The CDR3: CSVEDGREAFF. In DNA, the CDR3 is TGCAGCGTTGAAGATGGAAGGGAAGCTTTCTTT.

In this sample, this clone turned up a few times. V gene TRBV7-9 combines with J gene TRBJ1-4; the D is unclear. The CDR3 is made up of 11 amino acids. Germline lookup yields CDR1 SEHNR and CDR2 FQNEAQ (reference sequence). V lost 5 bases to trimming and J lost 5 bases, with 3 bases between them. The CDR3 loop reads CASSHNEKLFF. Here the CDR3 DNA reads TGTGCCAGCAGCCACAATGAAAAACTGTTTTTT.

V gene TRBV19 combines with J gene TRBJ2-7; perhaps TRBD1 as D (5 bases). CDR1 is LNHDA, CDR2 SQIVND, per germline (reference sequence). Trimming shortened V by 9 bases and J by 2 bases, and 14 bases separated the two germline ends. The CDR3 has 13 amino acids. The CDR3 loop reads CASRDTWAYEQYF. CDR3 in DNA: TGTGCCAGCAGGGATACCTGGGCCTACGAGCAGTACTTC.

The chain joins TRBV28 to TRBJ2-2; perhaps TRBD2 as D (5 bases). Trimming pared 4 bases from V and 0 bases from J, leaving 12 bases between. The CDR3 spans 16 residues. Germline CDR1 is MDHEN and CDR2 is SYDVKM. The CDR3 DNA follows: TGTGCCAGCAGTTATGGACGTAGCGCGAACACCGGGGAGCTGTTTTTT. It specifies CASSYGRSANTGELFF.